The 3 T cell receptor beta chains below all came from one sample that was sequenced in a study of control samples from healthy donors and cancer patients. Some clones are missing from TCRdb's copy, which holds only in-frame ones; the method was immunoSEQ multiplex PCR. There are just under 75,000 clones in the sample; about 90% occur only once, and about 4% lies in the top ten. Sample: blood. Source of these receptors: a woman between 50 and 59 years old in good health.

The CDR3 DNA sequence: TGTGCCAGTAGTATAGGTTATGGCTACACCTTC. Its translation is CASSIGYGYTF. The rearrangement links TRBV19 to TRBJ1-2; D is uncertain. V gave up 1 base and J gave up 5 bases, with 2 bases separating them. Germline V gene data show CDR1 as LNHDA and CDR2 as SQIVND (reference sequence). The CDR3 totals 11 residues.

CDR3 region: CASSGYRGPNTEAFF. In DNA, the CDR3 is TGTGCCAGCAGTGGATACAGGGGGCCCAACACTGAAGCTTTCTTT. The chain combines TRBV27 with TRBJ1-1; TRBD1 agrees at 9 bases. V was pared by 5 bases and J by 2 bases, with 6 bases of the junction left unmatched. CDR3 length: 15 amino acids. The V gene's germline CDR1 is MNHEY and CDR2 SMNVEV (reference sequence).

The CDR3 loop reads CASSFGGGGQLYSNQPQHF. Here the CDR3 DNA reads TGTGCCAGCAGTTTTGGAGGAGGAGGGCAGCTCTATAGCAATCAGCCCCAGCATTTT. This chain connects TRBV28 to TRBJ1-5; D remains unclear. This CDR3 spans 19 amino acids. V gave up 3 bases and J gave up 0 bases, with 21 bases separating them. Germline V gene data show CDR1 as MDHEN and CDR2 as SYDVKM.